This T cell receptor (beta chain) was captured in a study of naive and memory T cell subsets. An equimolar mix of two oligonucleotides served as the beta constant-region primer for TRBC1 and TRBC2. Using its own MiXCR run on the UMI-ligation and nested PCR reads, TCRdb lists one record per CDR3 protein. Of 130,000 to 150,000 distinct CDR3 sequences listed, approximately 15% are singletons. Trimming stripped 5 bases from V and 9 bases from J, with 17 bases between. Germline-derived CDR1 and CDR2 are MNHEY and SVGAGI. CDR3 length: 14 residues. This clonotype originated in a human donor in good health. The specimen was naive CD4+ T cells from blood. J is TRBJ1-5 and V is TRBV6-5; unclear D gene. As DNA, the CDR3 is TGTGCCAGCAGTCGCCGGGAGTCAATCAGGCCCCAGCATTTT. It specifies CASSRRESIRPQHF.